This T cell receptor beta chain was obtained from a study of blood T cell repertoires in COVID-19. Study context: Specimens from acute and convalescent COVID-19 originated in the United States, Italy and Spain. PBMCs, B-cell-depleted T cells, or T cells were the source of the cDNA or gDNA that made up the material.

As originally analysed: How many nucleated cells were present was estimated from reference gene primer amplification. Some clones are missing from TCRdb's copy, which holds only in-frame ones; the method was immunoSEQ multiplex PCR. The DNA was the basis for D and trimming; V, J and clone size are from that table. The sample carries approximately 200,000 clones, 85% to 90% recorded once. Sequencing was carried out using peripheral blood. This TCR derives from a woman aged 45-59 years with acute or convalescent COVID-19.

CDR3 in DNA: TGTGCCAGCAGCCTGGAGCGGGGACCTTATCGGGAGCAGTACTTC. This gives the protein CASSLERGPYREQYF. V usage is TRBV14 and J usage is TRBJ2-7; TRBD2 matches at 7 bases. V trimming: 4 bases; J trimming: 7 bases; junction bases outside the gene matches: 13. CDR1 and CDR2 (germline): SGHDN, FVKESK. CDR3 length: 15 residues.